A single sample gave rise to the 21 T cell receptor beta chains below, sequenced in a study of blood T cell repertoires in COVID-19. This table comes from immunoSEQ multiplex PCR, and its TCRdb copy is limited to in-frame clones, with some not included. Counted here are over 400,000 clones, approximately 90% occurring once; the ten biggest clones make up roughly 1.4%. Sequencing was carried out using peripheral blood. The source of these receptors is a woman aged 25 to 45 with active or convalescent COVID-19.

The rearrangement links TRBV4-1 to TRBJ1-3; 8 positions match TRBD1. Germline assignment: CDR1 MGHRA and CDR2 YSYEKL. With 0 bases clipped from V and 7 bases from J, the junction kept 17 bases outside the gene matches. The CDR3 extends over 19 amino acids. CDR3 sequence reads: CASSQEEEVVRGHSNTIYF. The CDR3 nucleotides read TGCGCCAGCAGCCAAGAGGAGGAGGTAGTCAGGGGGCATTCGAACACCATATATTTT.

The V gene is TRBV18, the J gene TRBJ1-1; 7 bases are shared with TRBD1. CDR1 KGHSH and CDR2 LQKENI come from the germline V gene. After removal of 1 base from V and 3 bases from J, the junction contained 17 bases not matched to a gene. The CDR3 consists of 19 residues. For the CDR3, the DNA is TGTGCCAGCTCACCACTGGCCGGCAGGGGGTGGGAAGAGGACACTGAAGCTTTCTTT. Protein: CASSPLAGRGWEEDTEAFF.

This clone was detected a few times. This rearrangement joins TRBV10-2 to TRBJ2-7, with a possible D match to TRBD2 (6 bases). This CDR3 contains 13 residues. Per the germline V gene, CDR1 is WSHSY and CDR2 is SAAADI. Deletions cut 9 bases from V and 1 base from J, with 13 bases between. DNA for the CDR3: TGCGCCAGTCAGGGCGGGATGTCCTACGAGCAGTACTTC. Protein product: CASQGGMSYEQYF.

The chain recombines TRBV6-1 with TRBJ1-2, with 10 bases that match TRBD1. V dropped 3 bases and J dropped 4; count of bases not matched to a gene: 5. The germline CDR1 and CDR2 sequences are MNHNS and SASEGT. The CDR3 contains 15 residues. The CDR3, as DNA: TGTGCCAGCAGTGATCGACAGGGGGCTGTCTATGGCTACACCTTC. Translation: CASSDRQGAVYGYTF.

This sequence joins TRBV5-6 and TRBJ1-5; D perhaps matches TRBD1 (6 bases). Trimming took off 1 base at V and 0 bases at J, with 14 bases between the two ends. The CDR3 has 17 amino acids. Germline V gene data show CDR1 as SGHDT and CDR2 as YYEEEE. CDR3 residues: CASSLTGWLRSNQPQHF. CDR3 DNA sequence: TGTGCCAGCAGCTTGACAGGGTGGCTGCGTAGCAATCAGCCCCAGCATTTT.

V is TRBV7-9 and J is TRBJ1-5; no clear D gene. Germline CDR1 is SEHNR and CDR2 is FQNEAQ (reference sequence). Trimming removed 0 bases at V and 4 bases at J, with 7 bases between. This CDR3 region has 14 residues. The CDR3 here is CASSLAPGNQPQHF. The CDR3 coding sequence is TGTGCCAGCAGCTTAGCGCCGGGTAATCAGCCCCAGCATTTT.

This chain uses TRBV27 with TRBJ1-2, with 7 positions matching TRBD1. This CDR3 has 15 amino acids. The germline gives CDR1 MNHEY, CDR2 SMNVEV (reference sequence). V shed 5 bases and J 6 bases; nucleotides not matched to a gene: 12. This CDR3 reads CASSASTGYPHGYTF. CDR3 bases: TGTGCCAGCAGTGCCTCGACAGGGTATCCTCATGGCTACACCTTC.

This chain uses TRBV5-6 with TRBJ1-5; D remains unclear. Germline V gene sequence: CDR1 SGHDT, CDR2 YYEEEE. The CDR3 extends over 13 amino acids. Trimming took 5 bases from V and 5 from J, leaving 11 bases between them. The CDR3 here is CASSFSNHQPQHF. The DNA for the CDR3 is TGTGCCAGCAGTTTTAGTAACCATCAGCCCCAGCATTTT.

This chain joins TRBV18 and TRBJ1-2; perhaps TRBD1 as D (5 bases). Germline V gene data show CDR1 as KGHSH and CDR2 as LQKENI. This CDR3 comprises 14 residues. The ends were cut back, 0 bases at V and 7 bases at J, with 12 bases in the middle. In DNA form, the CDR3 reads TGTGCCAGCTCACCACCGCAGGGACTGGGTGGCTACACCTTC. Translating gives CASSPPQGLGGYTF.

This chain links TRBV19 with TRBJ1-2; D remains ambiguous. The CDR3 has 10 amino acids. Deletions cut 10 bases from V and 2 bases from J, with 5 bases between. Germline V CDR1 and CDR2: LNHDA, SQIVND (reference sequence). CDR3 coding DNA: TGTGCCACTCAGAACTATGGCTACACCTTC. Its translation is CATQNYGYTF.

The rearrangement uses TRBV28 and TRBJ2-3, with 13 nucleotides matching TRBD2. The CDR3 is 16 amino acids. Germline trimming cut 7 bases from V and 1 base from J; bases unmatched to any gene: 5. Germline V gene sequence: CDR1 MDHEN, CDR2 SYDVKM. CDR3 in amino acids: CASTPGLAGRTDTQYF. CDR3 DNA sequence: TGTGCCAGCACACCGGGACTAGCGGGACGCACAGATACGCAGTATTTT.

This clone was seen a few times. The V and J genes are TRBV11-2 and TRBJ2-3; 11 nucleotides match TRBD2. Germline V gene data show CDR1 as SGHAT and CDR2 as FQNNGV. The length of the CDR3 is 17 residues. V gave up 0 bases and J gave up 3 bases; unmatched junction bases: 5. The CDR3 sequence is CASSLELLAGVTDTQYF. DNA of the CDR3: TGTGCCAGCAGCTTAGAGTTACTAGCGGGGGTTACAGATACGCAGTATTTT.

This chain's CDR3 is CASSPLAGGEQYF. CDR3 DNA: TGTGCCAGCAGTCCTCTAGCGGGAGGGGAGCAGTACTTC. V is TRBV6-5 and J is TRBJ2-7, with 12 bases that match TRBD2. Germline-derived CDR1 and CDR2 are MNHEY and SVGAGI. V gave up 5 bases and J gave up 7 bases; unmatched junction bases: 3. The length of the CDR3 is 13 residues.

The rearrangement uses TRBV19 and TRBJ1-1; 7 nucleotides line up with TRBD1. This CDR3 has 13 amino acids. CDR1 is LNHDA and CDR2 is SQIVND in the germline V gene (reference sequence). V lost 8 bases, J lost 0 bases, and 3 bases stayed unmatched. As DNA, the CDR3 is TGTGCCAGTTCACAGGGGCTGAACACTGAAGCTTTCTTT. Protein product: CASSQGLNTEAFF.

The chain employs TRBV6-5 and TRBJ1-1; D is ambiguous. CDR1 MNHEY and CDR2 SVGAGI come from the germline V gene. Trimming removed 6 bases at V and 1 base at J, with 6 bases between. The CDR3 is 12 amino acids. The CDR3 loop reads CASSARNTEAFF. CDR3 nucleotide sequence: TGTGCCAGCAGCGCCAGGAACACTGAAGCTTTCTTT.

This chain uses TRBV19 with TRBJ2-7; D perhaps matches TRBD1 (6 bases). Germline CDR1 and CDR2: LNHDA and SQIVND (reference sequence). Trimming cost V 10 bases and J 7 bases, with 20 bases left between them. The CDR3 is 13 residues long. As DNA, the CDR3 is TGTGCCACTCTGGGTCAGGGGCTTCGTGAGCAGTACTTC. As protein: CATLGQGLREQYF.

This chain links TRBV18 with TRBJ1-5; 7 bases line up with TRBD1. J gave up 3 bases and V 2 bases, and 25 bases lay outside the gene matches. CDR3 size: 22 residues. In germline, CDR1 is KGHSH, CDR2 LQKENI. The CDR3 coding sequence is TGTGCCAGCTCACCAACCCGCACCACAGAGCTCCACCACAGGGGCCCCAATCAGCCCCAGCATTTT. Protein sequence: CASSPTRTTELHHRGPNQPQHF.

CDR3 DNA: TGTGCCAGCAGCGAGAGCGGGAGGGCCTTAAATGAGCAGTTCTTC. This translates into CASSESGRALNEQFF. The V call is TRBV7-9, the J call TRBJ2-1; 10 bases fit TRBD2. Trimming took 5 bases from V and 7 from J; bases not matched to a gene: 8. Germline V gene data show CDR1 as SEHNR and CDR2 as FQNEAQ (reference sequence). The CDR3 length is 15 residues.

This chain connects TRBV7-2 to TRBJ2-1; 8 nucleotides agree with TRBD2. Germline loops: CDR1 SGHTA, CDR2 FQGNSA. The CDR3 is made up of 16 amino acids. With V trimmed by 5 bases and J by 7 bases, 13 bases remained unmatched. The CDR3 is CASSPPGRGASNEQFF. The DNA of the CDR3 is TGTGCCAGCAGCCCACCGGGGCGGGGGGCGTCAAATGAGCAGTTCTTC.

The J gene is TRBJ1-4, the V gene TRBV19; 7 bases align to TRBD1. The CDR3 consists of 16 residues. The junction had 4 bases not matched to a gene; V was cut back by 2 bases and J by 1 base. CDR1 is LNHDA, CDR2 SQIVND, per germline (reference sequence). In nucleotides, the CDR3 is TGTGCCAGTAGTATACGACAGGGAGTAACTAATGAAAAACTGTTTTTT. Amino acids: CASSIRQGVTNEKLFF. Together with reference TRBV19 and TRBJ1-4, the CDR3 gives the full variable domain: DGGITQSPKYLFRKEGQNVTLSCEQNLNHDAMYWYRQDPGQGLRLIYYSQIVNDFQKGDIAEGYSVSREKKESFPLTVTSAQKNPTAFYLCASSIRQGVTNEKLFFGSGTQLSVL.

The CDR3 sequence: CASRLGAGARMNTEAFF. The CDR3 bases are TGTGCCAGCAGATTAGGAGCGGGGGCCAGGATGAACACTGAAGCTTTCTTT. The chain recombines TRBV2 with TRBJ1-1, with a tentative D call TRBD1 (6 bases). V gave up 6 bases and J gave up 0 bases, with 20 bases separating them. The CDR3 covers 17 residues. From germline, CDR1 is SNHLY and CDR2 FYNNEI.